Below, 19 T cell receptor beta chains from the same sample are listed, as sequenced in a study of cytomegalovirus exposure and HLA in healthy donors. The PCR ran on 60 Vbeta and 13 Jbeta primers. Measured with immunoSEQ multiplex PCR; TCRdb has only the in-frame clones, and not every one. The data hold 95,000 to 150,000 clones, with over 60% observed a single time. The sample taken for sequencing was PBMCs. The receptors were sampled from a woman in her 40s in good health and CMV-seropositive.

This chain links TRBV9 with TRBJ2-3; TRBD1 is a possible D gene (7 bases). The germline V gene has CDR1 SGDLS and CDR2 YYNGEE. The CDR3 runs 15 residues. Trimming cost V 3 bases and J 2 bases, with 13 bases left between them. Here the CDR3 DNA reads TGTGCCAGCAGCGAGACAGGGCGGGACACAGATACGCAGTATTTT. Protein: CASSETGRDTDTQYF.

The CDR3 loop is CASSGTGGRQPQHF. The CDR3 nucleotides read TGTGCCAGCAGTGGGACAGGCGGGCGACAGCCCCAGCATTTT. The chain uses TRBV6-6 and TRBJ1-5, with 8 bases identical to TRBD1. Germline V gene data show CDR1 as MNHNY and CDR2 as SVGAGI (reference sequence). The length of the CDR3 is 14 residues. V lost 5 bases to trimming and J lost 7 bases; unmatched junction nucleotides: 7.

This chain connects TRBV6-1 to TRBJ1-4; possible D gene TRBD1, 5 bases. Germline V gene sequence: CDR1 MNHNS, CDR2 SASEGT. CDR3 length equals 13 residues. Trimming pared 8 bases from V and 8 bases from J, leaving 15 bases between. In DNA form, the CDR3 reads TGTGCCAGCGGATTCAGCGGGACGGAAAAACTGTTTTTT. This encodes CASGFSGTEKLFF.

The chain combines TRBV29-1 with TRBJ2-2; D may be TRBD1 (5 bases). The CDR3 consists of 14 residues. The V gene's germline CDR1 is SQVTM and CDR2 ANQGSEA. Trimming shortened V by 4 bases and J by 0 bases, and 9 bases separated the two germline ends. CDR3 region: CSVVDSSNTGELFF. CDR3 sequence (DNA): TGCAGCGTTGTCGACAGCTCGAACACCGGGGAGCTGTTTTTT.

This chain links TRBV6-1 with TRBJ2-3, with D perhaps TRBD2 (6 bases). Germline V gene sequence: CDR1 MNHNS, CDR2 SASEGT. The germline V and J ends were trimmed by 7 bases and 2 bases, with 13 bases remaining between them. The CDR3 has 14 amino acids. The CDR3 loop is CASTSGGDTDTQYF. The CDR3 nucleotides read TGTGCCAGCACTTCGGGCGGGGACACAGATACGCAGTATTTT.

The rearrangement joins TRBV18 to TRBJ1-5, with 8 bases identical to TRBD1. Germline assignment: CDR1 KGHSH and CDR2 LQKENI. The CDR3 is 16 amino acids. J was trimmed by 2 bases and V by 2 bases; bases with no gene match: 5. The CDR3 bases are TGTGCCAGCTCACCAGAGACAGGGGTCGGCAATCAGCCCCAGCATTTT. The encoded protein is CASSPETGVGNQPQHF.

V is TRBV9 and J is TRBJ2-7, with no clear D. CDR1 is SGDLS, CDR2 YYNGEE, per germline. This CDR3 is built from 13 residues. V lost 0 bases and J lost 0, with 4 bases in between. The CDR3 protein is CASSVGASYEQYF. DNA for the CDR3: TGTGCCAGCAGCGTAGGGGCCTCCTACGAGCAGTACTTC.

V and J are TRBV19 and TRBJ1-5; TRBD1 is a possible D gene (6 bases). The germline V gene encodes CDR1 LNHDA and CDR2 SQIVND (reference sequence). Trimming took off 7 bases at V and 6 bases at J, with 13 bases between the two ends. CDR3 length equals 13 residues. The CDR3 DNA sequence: TGTGCCAGTACCTCACAGGGTCCTCAGCCCCAGCATTTT. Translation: CASTSQGPQPQHF.

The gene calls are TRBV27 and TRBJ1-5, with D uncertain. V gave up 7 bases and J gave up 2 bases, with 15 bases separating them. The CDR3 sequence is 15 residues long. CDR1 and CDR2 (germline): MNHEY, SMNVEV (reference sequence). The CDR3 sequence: CASTPSLGGNQPQHF. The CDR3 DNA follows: TGTGCCAGCACCCCCTCCCTCGGTGGCAATCAGCCCCAGCATTTT.

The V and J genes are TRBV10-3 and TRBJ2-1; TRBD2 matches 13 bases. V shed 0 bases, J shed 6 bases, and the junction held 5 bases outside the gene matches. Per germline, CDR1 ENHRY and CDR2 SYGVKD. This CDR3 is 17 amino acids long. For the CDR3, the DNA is TGTGCCATCAGTGAGTCGACGGGACTAGCGGGGACCAATGAGCAGTTCTTC. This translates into CAISESTGLAGTNEQFF.

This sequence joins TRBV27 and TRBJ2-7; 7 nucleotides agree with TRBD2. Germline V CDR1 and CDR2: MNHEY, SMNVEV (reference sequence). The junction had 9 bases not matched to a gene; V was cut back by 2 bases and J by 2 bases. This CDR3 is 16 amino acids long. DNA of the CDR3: TGTGCCAGCAGTTTAGGGGGGGTGGGGACCCCCTACGAGCAGTACTTC. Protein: CASSLGGVGTPYEQYF.

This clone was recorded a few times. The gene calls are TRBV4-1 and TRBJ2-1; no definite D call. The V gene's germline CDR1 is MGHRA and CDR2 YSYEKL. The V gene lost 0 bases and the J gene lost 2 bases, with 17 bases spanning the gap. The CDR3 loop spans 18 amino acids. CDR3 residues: CASSQEHSRSATYNEQFF. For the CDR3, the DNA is TGCGCCAGCAGCCAAGAGCATAGCAGATCTGCTACCTACAATGAGCAGTTCTTC.

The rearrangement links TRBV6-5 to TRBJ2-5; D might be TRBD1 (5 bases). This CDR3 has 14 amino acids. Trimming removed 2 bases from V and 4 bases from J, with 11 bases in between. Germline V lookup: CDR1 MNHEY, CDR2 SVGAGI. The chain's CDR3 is CASSYAGISETQYF. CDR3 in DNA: TGTGCCAGCAGTTACGCAGGGATATCAGAGACCCAGTACTTC.

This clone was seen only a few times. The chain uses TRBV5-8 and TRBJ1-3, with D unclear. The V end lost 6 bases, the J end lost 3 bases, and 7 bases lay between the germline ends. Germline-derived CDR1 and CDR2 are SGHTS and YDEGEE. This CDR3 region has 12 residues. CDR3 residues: CASTRNGNTIYF. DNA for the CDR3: TGTGCCAGCACCAGGAATGGAAACACCATATATTTT.

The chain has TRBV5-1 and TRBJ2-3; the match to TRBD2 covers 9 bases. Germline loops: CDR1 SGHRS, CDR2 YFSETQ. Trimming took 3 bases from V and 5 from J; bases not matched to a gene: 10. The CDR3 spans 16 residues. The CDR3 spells CASSYRTSDRGDTQYF. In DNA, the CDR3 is TGCGCCAGCAGCTACCGGACTAGCGACCGGGGAGATACGCAGTATTTT.

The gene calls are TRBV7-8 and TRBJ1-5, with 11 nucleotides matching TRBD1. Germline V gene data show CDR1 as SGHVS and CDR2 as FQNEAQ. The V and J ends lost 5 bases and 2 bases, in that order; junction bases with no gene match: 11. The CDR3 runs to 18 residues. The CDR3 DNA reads TGTGCCAGCAGCCCACTTGGACAGGGGGCTGAGGGCAATCAGCCCCAGCATTTT. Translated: CASSPLGQGAEGNQPQHF.

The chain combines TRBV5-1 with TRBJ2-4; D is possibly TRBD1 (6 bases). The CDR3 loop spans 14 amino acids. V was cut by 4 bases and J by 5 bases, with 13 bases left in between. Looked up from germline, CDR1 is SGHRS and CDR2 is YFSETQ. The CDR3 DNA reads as TGCGCCAGCAGCCCCCGACAGGACGAAAACATTCAGTACTTC. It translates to CASSPRQDENIQYF.

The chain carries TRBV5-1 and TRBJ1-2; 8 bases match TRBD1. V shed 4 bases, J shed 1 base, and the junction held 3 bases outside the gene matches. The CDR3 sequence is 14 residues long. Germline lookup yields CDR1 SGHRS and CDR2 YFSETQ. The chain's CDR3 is CASSAGQDNYGYTF. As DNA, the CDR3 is TGCGCCAGCAGCGCGGGACAGGATAACTATGGCTACACCTTC. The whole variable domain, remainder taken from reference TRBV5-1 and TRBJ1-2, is KAGVTQTPRYLIKTRGQQVTLSCSPISGHRSVSWYQQTPGQGLQFLFEYFSETQRNKGNFPGRFSGRQFSNSRSEMNVSTLELGDSALYLCASSAGQDNYGYTFGSGTRLTVV.

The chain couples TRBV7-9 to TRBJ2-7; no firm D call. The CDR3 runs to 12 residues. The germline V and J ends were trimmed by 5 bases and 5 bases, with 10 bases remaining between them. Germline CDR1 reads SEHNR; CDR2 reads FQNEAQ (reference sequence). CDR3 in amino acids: CASSAPVHEQYF. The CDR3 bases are TGTGCCAGCAGCGCTCCGGTCCACGAGCAGTACTTC.